The 21 T cell receptor beta chains in this list originate from one sample, sequenced in a study of T cell responses to AZD1222 COVID-19 vaccine. Sequencing was performed with immunoSEQ multiplex PCR; in TCRdb, only in-frame clones are kept and a portion is missing. The data contain about 180,000 clones, around 88% of them singletons. This specimen was peripheral blood, taken on day 0 of AZD1222 vaccination. These receptors came from an adult in good health.

The genes are TRBV7-8 and TRBJ1-5, with D perhaps TRBD1 (5 bases). Germline V gene lookup returns CDR1 SGHVS and CDR2 FQNEAQ. V was shortened by 0 bases and J by 7 bases, with 19 bases between the two germline ends. This CDR3 spans 17 amino acids. In DNA, the CDR3 is TGTGCCAGCAGCTTAGCGCCCAACCCGGGGGTCCGGCAGCCCCAGCATTTT. Translating it yields CASSLAPNPGVRQPQHF.

The rearrangement uses TRBV4-3 and TRBJ1-2; 7 nucleotides line up with TRBD1. J was trimmed by 2 bases and V by 4 bases; bases with no gene match: 10. The CDR3 totals 16 residues. In germline, CDR1 is LGHNA, CDR2 YSLEER. The CDR3 region is CASSLLGTERNYGYTF. CDR3 nucleotide sequence: TGCGCCAGCAGCCTATTAGGGACAGAAAGAAACTATGGCTACACCTTC.

Comments on this clone: The germline gene is not matched at one end of the junction; a read error may be the cause. This chain joins TRBV7-8 and TRBJ2-4, with 8 bases fitting TRBD1. CDR3 length: 12 residues. Germline-derived CDR1 and CDR2 are SGHVS and FQNEAQ. The CDR3 nucleotides read TGTGCCAGCAGCCCAGGACAGGGTTCAGCAAACTTC. Protein sequence: CASSPGQGSANF.

V and J are TRBV5-8 and TRBJ2-5; possible D gene TRBD2, 6 bases. Trimming left V 6 bases short and J 1 base short, with 19 bases between. The CDR3 contains 16 residues. CDR1 and CDR2 from the germline V gene are SGHTS and YDEGEE. DNA of the CDR3: TGTGCCAGCACCCGAGGAGGGACTTACTCCCAAGAGACCCAGTACTTC. As protein: CASTRGGTYSQETQYF.

The chain employs TRBV25-1 and TRBJ2-2; D uncertain. This CDR3 contains 14 residues. V lost 9 bases and J lost 4, with 15 bases in between. Germline V gene lookup returns CDR1 MGHDK and CDR2 SYGVNS. The CDR3 DNA sequence: TGTGCCAGTCGGGCCTACGGCGGCACCGGGGAGCTGTTTTTT. Its translation is CASRAYGGTGELFF.

This sequence joins TRBV5-1 and TRBJ2-1; 7 bases align to TRBD1. The CDR3 spans 15 residues. Germline V gene sequence: CDR1 SGHRS, CDR2 YFSETQ. Germline trimming cut 2 bases from V and 10 bases from J; bases unmatched to any gene: 12. CDR3 in amino acids: CASSLGTANVPEQFF. CDR3 bases: TGCGCCAGCAGCTTAGGGACAGCAAATGTCCCAGAGCAGTTCTTC.

The chain links TRBV30 to TRBJ1-5; tentative D call: TRBD1 (6 bases). Trimming removed 3 bases from V and 6 bases from J, with 18 bases in between. The CDR3 has 15 amino acids. Germline V lookup: CDR1 GTSNPN, CDR2 SVGIG (reference sequence). The DNA for the CDR3 is TGTGCCTGGAGCCGGAGTCAGGGGCTAGGTCAGCCCCAGCATTTT. It yields the protein CAWSRSQGLGQPQHF.

This clone occurred once. The genes are TRBV11-2 and TRBJ2-5; no firm D call. Germline V gives CDR1 SGHAT, CDR2 FQNNGV. This CDR3 spans 15 amino acids. Trimming left V 1 base short and J 4 bases short, with 13 bases between. The DNA for the CDR3 is TGTGCCAGCAGCTTAGGGCCCTCAGTCCCAGAGACCCAGTACTTC. It specifies CASSLGPSVPETQYF.

V gene TRBV4-3 combines with J gene TRBJ1-5, with D possibly TRBD1 on 5 matching bases. V lost 3 bases to trimming and J lost 3 bases, with 18 bases between them. CDR3 size: 17 residues. Looked up from germline, CDR1 is LGHNA and CDR2 is YSLEER. CDR3 coding DNA: TGCGCCAGCAGCCAGGGCGGCCGGGACGGATACAATCAGCCCCAGCATTTT. This gives the protein CASSQGGRDGYNQPQHF.

This chain links TRBV24-1 with TRBJ2-5, with 7 bases that match TRBD2. CDR1 KGHDR and CDR2 SFDVKD come from the germline V gene. CDR3 size: 14 residues. Germline trimming cut 3 bases from V and 5 bases from J; bases unmatched to any gene: 5. This chain's CDR3 is CATSDPWGGETQYF. Here the CDR3 DNA reads TGTGCCACCAGTGATCCTTGGGGGGGGGAGACCCAGTACTTC.

This clone was seen a few times. The J gene is TRBJ2-5, the V gene TRBV5-1; D unresolved. There are 13 residues in the CDR3. Trimming took 4 bases from V and 2 from J, leaving 9 bases between them. CDR1 and CDR2 (germline): SGHRS, YFSETQ. This chain's CDR3 is CASSLPEQETQYF. CDR3 nucleotide sequence: TGCGCCAGCAGCCTGCCGGAACAAGAGACCCAGTACTTC. The whole variable domain, remainder taken from reference TRBV5-1 and TRBJ2-5, is KAGVTQTPRYLIKTRGQQVTLSCSPISGHRSVSWYQQTPGQGLQFLFEYFSETQRNKGNFPGRFSGRQFSNSRSEMNVSTLELGDSALYLCASSLPEQETQYFGPGTRLLVL.

CDR3 loop: CATAPRTRGAYNEQFF. The CDR3 nucleotides read TGTGCCACCGCACCTCGGACCCGAGGGGCATACAATGAGCAGTTCTTC. The chain employs TRBV24-1 and TRBJ2-1; D is possibly TRBD1 or TRBD2 (5 bases each). Germline CDR1 KGHDR, CDR2 SFDVKD. CDR3 length equals 16 residues. V lost 9 bases to trimming and J lost 4 bases, with 21 bases between them.

This rearrangement joins TRBV5-4 to TRBJ1-6, with D possibly matching TRBD1 (5 bases). The V gene's germline CDR1 is SGHNT and CDR2 YYREEE (reference sequence). V was trimmed by 4 bases and J by 5 bases, leaving 13 bases between them. The CDR3 is made up of 15 amino acids. The DNA for the CDR3 is TGTGCCAGCAGCCCGCACCAGGGAAATAATTCACCCCTCCACTTT. Amino acids: CASSPHQGNNSPLHF.

The gene calls are TRBV27 and TRBJ2-7, with D perhaps matching TRBD1 (6 bases). The CDR3 runs to 11 residues. V lost 6 bases and J lost 4, with 7 bases in between. Germline V gives CDR1 MNHEY, CDR2 SMNVEV (reference sequence). The CDR3 spells CASSQGYEQYF. CDR3 bases: TGTGCCAGCAGCCAGGGGTACGAGCAGTACTTC.

A remark on this clone: The sample has other DNA sequences that encode this CDR3 too. This chain links TRBV28 with TRBJ2-7; D uncertain. This CDR3 spans 14 amino acids. Germline V gives CDR1 MDHEN, CDR2 SYDVKM. V was pared by 2 bases and J by 1 base, with 9 bases between. The chain's CDR3 is CASSLGPVSYEQYF. The CDR3 DNA follows: TGTGCCAGCAGTTTAGGTCCGGTTTCCTACGAGCAGTACTTC.

The count of this clone is one. The chain joins TRBV6-2 or TRBV6-3 to TRBJ1-4; unclear D gene. V lost 2 bases to trimming and J lost 8 bases, with 18 bases between them. The CDR3 contains 16 residues. Germline V CDR1 and CDR2: MNHEY, SVGEGT. CDR3 DNA sequence: TGTGCCAGCAGTTACCCCCTGGAGCCCGTCGGGGAAAAACTGTTTTTT. This sequence encodes CASSYPLEPVGEKLFF.

This chain joins TRBV5-4 and TRBJ2-7; no clear D gene. This CDR3 has 13 amino acids. Germline CDR1 is SGHNT and CDR2 is YYREEE (reference sequence). Trimming pared 0 bases from V and 13 bases from J, leaving 17 bases between. The CDR3 is CASSLEAASALYF. The DNA for the CDR3 is TGTGCCAGCAGCTTGGAGGCAGCTTCGGCATTATACTTC.

This rearrangement joins TRBV18 to TRBJ1-5; D possibly corresponds to TRBD1 (5 bases). The V end was cut by 0 bases, the J end by 7 bases, with 10 bases between. The CDR3 has 14 residues. CDR1 is KGHSH and CDR2 is LQKENI in the germline V gene. In DNA form, the CDR3 reads TGTGCCAGCTCACCACCGGGGGGGTCCCAGCCCCAGCATTTT. It translates to CASSPPGGSQPQHF.

The genes are TRBV25-1 and TRBJ1-2, with unresolved D. Germline V lookup: CDR1 MGHDK, CDR2 SYGVNS. The length of the CDR3 is 14 residues. V lost 4 bases and J 6 bases, leaving 15 bases between the germline ends. The CDR3: CASSGPGTPNGYTF. The CDR3 DNA follows: TGTGCCAGCAGTGGCCCCGGAACACCTAATGGCTACACCTTC.

V and J are TRBV5-1 and TRBJ2-5, with a tentative D call TRBD2 (5 bases). Between the trimmed V and J ends, which lost 4 bases and 4 bases, there was a span of 14 bases. The CDR3 is made up of 14 amino acids. The germline V gene encodes CDR1 SGHRS and CDR2 YFSETQ. For the CDR3, the DNA is TGCGCCAGCAGCCGCGGAGGTCTCATAGAGACCCAGTACTTC. Translating it yields CASSRGGLIETQYF.

The chain recombines TRBV28 with TRBJ1-2; D remains ambiguous. From germline, CDR1 is MDHEN and CDR2 SYDVKM. There are 15 residues in the CDR3. Between the trimmed V and J ends, which lost 1 base and 5 bases, there was a span of 14 bases. CDR3 nucleotides: TGTGCCAGCAGTTTATATTCGGCCACCCCTTATGGCTACACCTTC. Encoded protein: CASSLYSATPYGYTF.